The clone carrying this T cell receptor beta chain was seen a few times. The data were obtained in a study of T cells in Graves' hyperthyroidism and ophthalmopathy. The V and J ends lost 5 bases and 4 bases, in that order; junction bases with no gene match: 10. The germline V gene has CDR1 SEHNR and CDR2 FQNEAQ (reference sequence). The CDR3 runs to 16 residues. Amplification yielded TCR beta CDR3 regions, with RNA transcripts as the source. Researchers ran a first-round RT-PCR on the TCR CDR3 using the HTBI primer set. MiXCR was run by TCRdb on the multiplex PCR reads, yielding one entry per CDR3 protein. The table includes just over 550,000 distinct CDR3 sequences, more than 45% detected once.

The sequence derives from a woman under 30 with Graves' hyperthyroidism. The genes are TRBV7-9 and TRBJ2-2, with 7 positions matching TRBD1. Material: peripheral blood or thyroid tissue (not recorded which). The CDR3 sequence: CASSPPGQSLTGELFF. In nucleotides, the CDR3 is TGTGCCAGCAGCCCGCCGGGACAGTCACTCACCGGGGAGCTGTTTTTT. The full variable domain, in which reference TRBV7-9 and TRBJ2-2 provide the parts outside the CDR3, is DTGVSQNPRHKITKRGQNVTFRCDPISEHNRLYWYRQTLGQGPEFLTYFQNEAQLEKSRLLSDRFSAERPKGSFSTLEIQRTEQGDSAMYLCASSPPGQSLTGELFFGEGSRLTVL.